Each of the 27 T cell receptor beta chains below was sequenced from the same sample in a study of CD8+ T cells in alopecia areata. Extracted RNA was reverse transcribed into cDNA, the sequencing template. Method: immunoSEQ multiplex PCR; TCRdb's copy keeps in-frame clones and lacks some. The data show about 180,000 clones, more than 60% seen once. The material was CD4+ T cells sorted from blood, obtained at week 0. The receptors were sampled from a human donor with alopecia areata.

The CDR3 loop is CASTRTGGTEAFF. The CDR3, as DNA: TGTGCCAGTACTAGAACAGGGGGCACTGAAGCTTTCTTT. The chain links TRBV19 to TRBJ1-1, with 8 positions matching TRBD1. V was clipped by 7 bases and J by 4 bases; unmatched bases: 5. Germline CDR1 reads LNHDA; CDR2 reads SQIVND (reference sequence). The CDR3 has 13 residues.

This clone was detected only once. This chain joins TRBV4-3 and TRBJ2-6; tentatively, D is TRBD2 (6 bases). This CDR3 is built from 19 residues. V lost 0 bases to trimming and J lost 1 base, with 16 bases between them. Germline V gene sequence: CDR1 LGHNA, CDR2 YSLEER. The CDR3 nucleotides read TGCGCCAGCAGCCAAGAACCTGGGGCTAGCGCGTCTGGGGCCAACGTCCTGACTTTC. This encodes CASSQEPGASASGANVLTF.

This rearrangement joins TRBV2 to TRBJ1-6; D gene uncertain. Germline V CDR1 and CDR2: SNHLY, FYNNEI. Trimming removed 4 bases from V and 9 bases from J, with 4 bases in between. The CDR3 loop spans 11 amino acids. The CDR3: CASSAPSPLHF. The CDR3 region has the DNA TGTGCCAGCAGTGCTCCTTCACCCCTCCACTTT.

This chain uses TRBV30 with TRBJ2-7; 12 bases fit TRBD2. Germline CDR1 and CDR2: GTSNPN and SVGIG (reference sequence). Trimming took 6 bases from V and 7 from J; bases not matched to a gene: 7. This CDR3 has 13 amino acids. The CDR3 is CACRTSGVLEQYF. In DNA form, the CDR3 reads TGTGCCTGTAGGACTAGCGGGGTCCTAGAGCAGTACTTC. Combining the CDR3 with reference TRBV30 and TRBJ2-7 gives the whole variable domain SQTIHQWPATLVQPVGSPLSLECTVEGTSNPNLYWYRQAAGRGLQLLFYSVGIGQISSEVPQNLSASRPQDRQFILSSKKLLLSDSGFYLCACRTSGVLEQYFGPGTRLTVT.

The chain links TRBV29-1 to TRBJ1-1, with D possibly TRBD1 on 5 matching bases. This CDR3 is 13 amino acids long. Germline values: CDR1 SQVTM, CDR2 ANQGSEA. Trimming shortened V by 6 bases and J by 2 bases, and 13 bases separated the two germline ends. CDR3: CSVLQERNTEAFF. In DNA form, the CDR3 reads TGCAGCGTCTTACAGGAAAGAAACACTGAAGCTTTCTTT.

The gene calls are TRBV7-2 and TRBJ1-2; no clear D gene. Germline V gene sequence: CDR1 SGHTA, CDR2 FQGNSA. V lost 0 bases to trimming and J lost 4 bases, with 6 bases between them. The CDR3 has 13 residues. The DNA of the CDR3 is TGTGCCAGCAGCTTAGCGGATACCTATGGCTACACCTTC. Translation gives CASSLADTYGYTF.

The chain combines TRBV7-3 with TRBJ1-6; 9 nucleotides agree with TRBD1. V lost 7 bases to trimming and J lost 7 bases; unmatched junction nucleotides: 8. Germline V CDR1 and CDR2: SGHTA, FQGTGA. CDR3 length: 15 residues. CDR3 sequence (DNA): TGTGCCAGCAAACCGACAGGGGGAATAAATTCACCCCTCCACTTT. Translating gives CASKPTGGINSPLHF. Looking up the rest from reference TRBV7-3 and TRBJ1-6 gives the full variable domain: GAGVSQTPSNKVTEKGKYVELRCDPISGHTALYWYRQSLGQGPEFLIYFQGTGAADDSGLPNDRFFAVRPEGSVSTLKIQRTERGDSAVYLCASKPTGGINSPLHFGNGTRLTVT.

This chain uses TRBV2 with TRBJ1-6; the D is unclear. CDR1 is SNHLY, CDR2 FYNNEI, per germline. Trimming removed 4 bases from V and 13 bases from J, with 8 bases in between. The CDR3 runs 11 residues. CDR3 bases: TGTGCCAGCAGTGCTACTCGCCCCCTCCACTTT. Translated: CASSATRPLHF.

The chain carries TRBV29-1 and TRBJ2-5; TRBD1 is a possible D gene (6 bases). The CDR3 spans 14 residues. Trimming cost V 6 bases and J 5 bases, with 19 bases left between them. CDR1 and CDR2 (germline): SQVTM, ANQGSEA. The CDR3 is CSVTGSEWRETQYF. For the CDR3, the DNA is TGCAGCGTGACAGGTTCCGAGTGGCGCGAGACCCAGTACTTC. Based on the CDR3 plus reference TRBV29-1 and TRBJ2-5, the full variable domain is SAVISQKPSRDICQRGTSLTIQCQVDSQVTMMFWYRQQPGQSLTLIATANQGSEATYESGFVIDKFPISRPNLTFSTLTVSNMSPEDSSIYLCSVTGSEWRETQYFGPGTRLLVL.

This clone was counted a single time. The chain couples TRBV12-5 to TRBJ2-5, with 12 bases identical to TRBD1. This CDR3 is 17 amino acids long. V lost 4 bases, J lost 5 bases, and 11 bases stayed unmatched. The germline gives CDR1 LGHNT, CDR2 FRNRAP. Here the CDR3 reads CASGSVLSGTGGETQYF. CDR3 sequence (DNA): TGTGCTAGTGGTTCCGTCCTGTCCGGGACAGGGGGCGAGACCCAGTACTTC. Together with reference TRBV12-5 and TRBJ2-5, the CDR3 gives the full variable domain: DARVTQTPRHKVTEMGQEVTMRCQPILGHNTVFWYRQTMMQGLELLAYFRNRAPLDDSGMPKDRFSAEMPDATLATLKIQPSEPRDSAVYFCASGSVLSGTGGETQYFGPGTRLLVL.

The V and J genes are TRBV5-1 and TRBJ2-7; D gene uncertain. In germline, CDR1 is SGHRS, CDR2 YFSETQ. With 4 bases removed from V and 1 base from J, the gap between germline ends came to 15 bases. CDR3 length equals 15 residues. CDR3 nucleotides: TGCGCCAGCAGCCCCCTTTTTGGCGGATCCTACGAGCAGTACTTC. It codes for CASSPLFGGSYEQYF.

This chain links TRBV5-6 with TRBJ2-1; no clear D gene. The germline CDR1 and CDR2 sequences are SGHDT and YYEEEE. Trimming stripped 4 bases from V and 7 bases from J, with 9 bases between. This CDR3 region has 12 residues. CDR3 bases: TGTGCCAGCAGCCAAGCCCCGAATGAGCAGTTCTTC. It specifies CASSQAPNEQFF.

This sequence joins TRBV30 and TRBJ2-7, with 8 bases identical to TRBD1. Trimming removed 1 base from V and 4 bases from J; junction bases left unmatched: 6. There are 14 residues in the CDR3. Germline loops: CDR1 GTSNPN, CDR2 SVGIG (reference sequence). In nucleotides, the CDR3 is TGTGCCTGGAGTGGGTCAGGGGGCGAGTACGAGCAGTACTTC. It translates to CAWSGSGGEYEQYF.

This chain links TRBV29-1 with TRBJ2-3; D not resolved. This CDR3 comprises 12 residues. Germline V lookup: CDR1 SQVTM, CDR2 ANQGSEA. Trimming took off 4 bases at V and 6 bases at J, with 11 bases between the two ends. In nucleotides, the CDR3 is TGCAGCGTTGGGGGATCGTCCGATACGCAGTATTTT. Translating it yields CSVGGSSDTQYF.

This chain uses TRBV29-1 with TRBJ2-7, with D maybe TRBD1 (6 bases). The CDR3 extends over 14 amino acids. V was clipped by 1 base and J by 2 bases, with 12 bases between them. From germline, CDR1 is SQVTM and CDR2 ANQGSEA. The CDR3: CSVEGRQEPYEQYF. The DNA of the CDR3 is TGCAGCGTTGAAGGTCGACAGGAGCCCTACGAGCAGTACTTC.

This clone appeared a few times. The V and J genes are TRBV29-1 and TRBJ2-5, with 9 bases identical to TRBD2. Germline CDR1 SQVTM, CDR2 ANQGSEA. V shed 7 bases, J shed 0 bases, and the junction held 3 bases outside the gene matches. The length of the CDR3 is 13 residues. The CDR3 region has the DNA TGCAGCGGTAGCGGGGGACACCAAGAGACCCAGTACTTC. Amino acid sequence: CSGSGGHQETQYF.

This sequence joins TRBV30 and TRBJ1-1; 8 positions agree with TRBD1. The CDR3 runs 13 residues. Germline CDR1 and CDR2: GTSNPN and SVGIG (reference sequence). V trimming: 5 bases; J trimming: 5 bases; junction bases outside the gene matches: 7. DNA for the CDR3: TGTGCCTGGGGACAGGGAAGGGGTACTGAAGCTTTCTTT. Translation gives CAWGQGRGTEAFF.

The chain employs TRBV7-9 and TRBJ2-1; D is unresolved. The CDR3 extends over 11 amino acids. Trimming took 5 bases from V and 8 from J, leaving 7 bases between them. The germline V gene has CDR1 SEHNR and CDR2 FQNEAQ (reference sequence). CDR3 sequence (DNA): TGTGCCAGCAGCACCCTCGATGAGCAGTTCTTC. Its translation: CASSTLDEQFF.

The table lists this clone with a few counts. The chain combines TRBV7-2 with TRBJ2-7; unclear D gene. The CDR3 length is 13 residues. Per germline, CDR1 SGHTA and CDR2 FQGNSA. V was pared by 8 bases and J by 1 base, with 12 bases between. In DNA form, the CDR3 reads TGTGCCAGCTCCGCCGGCAGATCCTACGAGCAGTACTTC. Residues: CASSAGRSYEQYF.

The chain carries TRBV7-9 and TRBJ1-1, with D unresolved. This CDR3 is built from 15 residues. In germline, CDR1 is SEHNR, CDR2 FQNEAQ (reference sequence). V lost 4 bases and J 2 bases, leaving 14 bases between the germline ends. The CDR3 loop is CASSSPELRNTEAFF. The CDR3 DNA is TGTGCCAGCAGCTCCCCGGAATTGCGTAACACTGAAGCTTTCTTT. The whole variable domain, filled in from reference TRBV7-9 and TRBJ1-1, reads DTGVSQNPRHKITKRGQNVTFRCDPISEHNRLYWYRQTLGQGPEFLTYFQNEAQLEKSRLLSDRFSAERPKGSFSTLEIQRTEQGDSAMYLCASSSPELRNTEAFFGQGTRLTVV.

The rearrangement uses TRBV11-2 and TRBJ1-1, with D uncertain. V lost 10 bases and J lost 5, with 14 bases in between. The CDR3 has 12 amino acids. Germline CDR1 is SGHAT and CDR2 is FQNNGV. CDR3 bases: TGTGCCACACCTGTCACCGGGACTGAAGCTTTCTTT. It yields the protein CATPVTGTEAFF.

The chain has TRBV30 and TRBJ1-1; D is unresolved. The germline V gene encodes CDR1 GTSNPN and CDR2 SVGIG (reference sequence). Trimming left V 1 base short and J 1 base short, with 10 bases between. This CDR3 has 14 amino acids. The CDR3 loop is CAWSASVRNTEAFF. For the CDR3, the DNA is TGTGCCTGGAGTGCTAGCGTAAGGAACACTGAAGCTTTCTTT. The complete variable domain, with remaining parts taken from reference TRBV30 and TRBJ1-1, reads SQTIHQWPATLVQPVGSPLSLECTVEGTSNPNLYWYRQAAGRGLQLLFYSVGIGQISSEVPQNLSASRPQDRQFILSSKKLLLSDSGFYLCAWSASVRNTEAFFGQGTRLTVV.

The sample holds a few counts of this clone. This chain joins TRBV2 and TRBJ1-2, with D tentatively TRBD1 (5 bases). The CDR3 is 10 residues long. Germline CDR1 and CDR2: SNHLY and FYNNEI. Trimming cost V 5 bases and J 10 bases, with 8 bases left between them. CDR3 loop: CASSPGIYTF. The CDR3 DNA reads as TGTGCCAGCAGTCCAGGGATCTACACCTTC.

The chain joins TRBV30 to TRBJ2-3; 9 nucleotides agree with TRBD2. Unmatched junction bases numbered 14, after V lost 2 bases and J lost 5 bases. CDR1 GTSNPN and CDR2 SVGIG come from the germline V gene (reference sequence). There are 17 residues in the CDR3. CDR3 residues: CAWSPYRGSGGGDTQYF. The CDR3 region has the DNA TGTGCCTGGAGTCCCTACAGGGGTAGCGGGGGCGGAGATACGCAGTATTTT.

This clone was found a few times. J is TRBJ2-7 and V is TRBV6-5, with a weak D call TRBD1 (5 bases). The V gene lost 2 bases and the J gene lost 1 base, with 9 bases spanning the gap. The CDR3 loop spans 14 amino acids. The germline V gene has CDR1 MNHEY and CDR2 SVGAGI. In DNA, the CDR3 is TGTGCCAGCAGTTACGTGAGACAGTCCTACGAGCAGTACTTC. This gives the protein CASSYVRQSYEQYF.

The chain's CDR3 is CASSLTTDTQYF. CDR3 sequence (DNA): TGCGCCAGCAGCTTGACCACAGATACGCAGTATTTT. This chain connects TRBV5-1 to TRBJ2-3; D uncertain. The V end lost 1 base, the J end lost 2 bases, and 2 bases lay between the germline ends. Germline V gene lookup returns CDR1 SGHRS and CDR2 YFSETQ. The CDR3 extends over 12 amino acids.

A word on this clone: Additional DNA sequences in this sample encode the identical CDR3. The chain carries TRBV29-1 and TRBJ1-2, with 8 bases fitting TRBD1. With V trimmed by 7 bases and J by 8 bases, 6 bases remained unmatched. CDR3 size: 11 residues. Germline loops: CDR1 SQVTM, CDR2 ANQGSEA. CDR3 in amino acids: CSAGQGEGYTF. The DNA for the CDR3 is TGCAGCGCCGGACAGGGTGAAGGCTACACCTTC.